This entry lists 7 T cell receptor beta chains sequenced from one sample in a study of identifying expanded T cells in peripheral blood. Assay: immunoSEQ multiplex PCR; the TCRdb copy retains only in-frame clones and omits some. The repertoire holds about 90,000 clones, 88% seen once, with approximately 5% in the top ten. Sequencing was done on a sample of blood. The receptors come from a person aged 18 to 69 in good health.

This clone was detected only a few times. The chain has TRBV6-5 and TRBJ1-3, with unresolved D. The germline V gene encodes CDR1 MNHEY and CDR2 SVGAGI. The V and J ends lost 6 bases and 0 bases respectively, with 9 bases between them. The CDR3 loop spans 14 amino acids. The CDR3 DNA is TGTGCCAGCAGATCCGGGAGCTCTGGAAACACCATATATTTT. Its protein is CASRSGSSGNTIYF.

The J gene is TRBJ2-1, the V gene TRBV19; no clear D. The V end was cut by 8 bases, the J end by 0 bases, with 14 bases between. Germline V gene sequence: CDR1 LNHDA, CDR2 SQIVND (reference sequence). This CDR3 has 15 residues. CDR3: CASQEQPSSYNEQFF. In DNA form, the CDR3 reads TGTGCCAGTCAGGAACAGCCGAGCTCCTACAATGAGCAGTTCTTC.

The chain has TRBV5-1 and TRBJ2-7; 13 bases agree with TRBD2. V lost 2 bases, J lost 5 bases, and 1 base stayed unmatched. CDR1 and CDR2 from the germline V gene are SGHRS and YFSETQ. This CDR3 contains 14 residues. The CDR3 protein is CASSFGLAGDEQYF. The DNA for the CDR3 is TGCGCCAGCAGCTTTGGACTAGCGGGGGACGAGCAGTACTTC. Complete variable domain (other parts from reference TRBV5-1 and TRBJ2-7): KAGVTQTPRYLIKTRGQQVTLSCSPISGHRSVSWYQQTPGQGLQFLFEYFSETQRNKGNFPGRFSGRQFSNSRSEMNVSTLELGDSALYLCASSFGLAGDEQYFGPGTRLTVT.

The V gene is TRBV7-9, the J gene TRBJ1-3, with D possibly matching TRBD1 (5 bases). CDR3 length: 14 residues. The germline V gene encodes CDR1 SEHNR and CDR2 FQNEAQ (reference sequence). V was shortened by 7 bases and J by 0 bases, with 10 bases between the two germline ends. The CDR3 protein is CASTPGGSGNTIYF. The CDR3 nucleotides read TGTGCCAGCACCCCGGGGGGCTCTGGAAACACCATATATTTT.

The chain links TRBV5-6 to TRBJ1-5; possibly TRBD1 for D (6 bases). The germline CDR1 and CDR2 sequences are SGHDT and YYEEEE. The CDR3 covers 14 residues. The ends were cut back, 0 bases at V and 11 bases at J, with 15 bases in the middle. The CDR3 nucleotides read TGTGCCAGCAGCTTGGCAGGGGCCCTCTTGGCCCAGCATTTT. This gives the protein CASSLAGALLAQHF.

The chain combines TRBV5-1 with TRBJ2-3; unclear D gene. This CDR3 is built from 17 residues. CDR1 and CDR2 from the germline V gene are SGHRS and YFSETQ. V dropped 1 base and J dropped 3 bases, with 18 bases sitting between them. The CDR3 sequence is CASSLSPEQEGTDTQYF. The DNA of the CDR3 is TGCGCCAGCAGCTTGAGCCCTGAGCAGGAAGGTACAGATACGCAGTATTTT. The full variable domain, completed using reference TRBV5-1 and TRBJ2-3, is KAGVTQTPRYLIKTRGQQVTLSCSPISGHRSVSWYQQTPGQGLQFLFEYFSETQRNKGNFPGRFSGRQFSNSRSEMNVSTLELGDSALYLCASSLSPEQEGTDTQYFGPGTRLTVL.

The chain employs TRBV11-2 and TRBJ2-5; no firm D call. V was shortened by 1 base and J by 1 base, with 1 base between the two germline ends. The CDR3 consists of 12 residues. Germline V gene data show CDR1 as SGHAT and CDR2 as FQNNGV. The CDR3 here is CASSLVQETQYF. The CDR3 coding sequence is TGTGCCAGCAGCTTAGTCCAAGAGACCCAGTACTTC.